A single sample gave rise to the 27 T cell receptor beta chains below, sequenced in a study of human T cells and chemical hapten exposure. The time point was: pre-sensitization, week 0. The treatment denotes: therapeutic diphenylcyclopropenone sensitization with weekly scalp DPC. Each CDR3 protein is one row after TCRdb ran MiXCR on the RACE reads. The sample yields under 200,000 distinct CDR3 sequences, 25% to 35% seen once. The source was whole blood, collected in connection with sensitization to the hapten diphenylcyclopropenone (DPC). These receptors were taken from a woman aged 30 to 39 with alopecia areata. Some clones in this sample may be carry-over from other donors' samples.

V is TRBV20-1 and J is TRBJ1-2; D not resolved. This CDR3 contains 17 residues. V dropped 6 bases and J dropped 4 bases, with 27 bases sitting between them. Germline lookup yields CDR1 DFQATT and CDR2 SNEGSKA (reference sequence). CDR3 nucleotides: TGCAGTGCAGAACCTTCCGTGCTTCACGGTGGGGTCTATGGCTACACCTTC. It codes for CSAEPSVLHGGVYGYTF.

This clonotype was observed a single time. V is TRBV2 and J is TRBJ2-3, with TRBD2 matching 10 bases. Trimming removed 7 bases from V and 7 bases from J; junction bases left unmatched: 11. Per germline, CDR1 SNHLY and CDR2 FYNNEI. The CDR3 is 15 residues long. For the CDR3, the DNA is TGTGCCAGCATCGACCCCAGCGGGGGGGCGTATACGCAGTATTTT. The encoded protein is CASIDPSGGAYTQYF. Together with reference TRBV2 and TRBJ2-3, the CDR3 gives the full variable domain: EPEVTQTPSHQVTQMGQEVILRCVPISNHLYFYWYRQILGQKVEFLVSFYNNEISEKSEIFDDQFSVERPDGSNFTLKIRSTKLEDSAMYFCASIDPSGGAYTQYFGPGTRLTVL.

The chain couples TRBV30 to TRBJ2-3, with D tentatively TRBD1 (6 bases). V was trimmed by 3 bases and J by 8 bases, leaving 12 bases between them. This CDR3 has 12 amino acids. The germline V gene encodes CDR1 GTSNPN and CDR2 SVGIG (reference sequence). CDR3 bases: TGTGCCTGGAGAAAACAGGGATCTACGCAGTATTTT. It encodes CAWRKQGSTQYF.

This clonotype was seen only a few times. The V call is TRBV5-1, the J call TRBJ2-1; TRBD2 might be the D (5 bases). Trimming stripped 0 bases from V and 8 bases from J, with 15 bases between. CDR1 and CDR2 from the germline V gene are SGHRS and YFSETQ. The CDR3 consists of 15 residues. CDR3 sequence: CASSLAGKFSDEQFF. The CDR3 DNA reads as TGCGCCAGCAGCTTGGCGGGAAAATTTTCGGATGAGCAGTTCTTC. Together with reference TRBV5-1 and TRBJ2-1, the CDR3 gives the full variable domain: KAGVTQTPRYLIKTRGQQVTLSCSPISGHRSVSWYQQTPGQGLQFLFEYFSETQRNKGNFPGRFSGRQFSNSRSEMNVSTLELGDSALYLCASSLAGKFSDEQFFGPGTRLTVL.

The rearrangement links TRBV4-2 to TRBJ1-1; 8 nucleotides align to TRBD1. Germline lookup yields CDR1 LGHNA and CDR2 YNFKEQ. The CDR3 consists of 15 residues. V lost 0 bases, J lost 7 bases, and 7 bases stayed unmatched. The CDR3 is CASSQDFEGQDEAFF. The CDR3 nucleotides read TGTGCCAGCAGCCAAGATTTTGAGGGACAGGATGAAGCTTTCTTT.

This chain joins TRBV29-1 and TRBJ1-4, with 9 bases matching TRBD1. J lost 7 bases, V lost 6 bases, and 6 bases had no gene match. This CDR3 spans 13 amino acids. Per the germline V gene, CDR1 is SQVTM and CDR2 is ANQGSEA. The CDR3 loop is CSVTGTGSEKLFF. In DNA form, the CDR3 reads TGCAGCGTAACCGGGACAGGGAGTGAAAAACTGTTTTTT.

This clonotype was seen more than once but under ten times. The genes are TRBV20-1 and TRBJ1-1, with TRBD1 matching 9 bases. J was trimmed by 5 bases and V by 6 bases; bases with no gene match: 13. The CDR3 loop spans 15 amino acids. The germline CDR1 and CDR2 sequences are DFQATT and SNEGSKA (reference sequence). CDR3 protein: CSAAGTGRKWTEAFF. The CDR3 DNA reads as TGCAGTGCGGCCGGGACAGGGAGGAAGTGGACTGAAGCTTTCTTT.

The chain combines TRBV3-1 with TRBJ1-6; D is ambiguous. Germline lookup yields CDR1 LGHDT and CDR2 YNNKEL (reference sequence). The CDR3 totals 15 residues. V gave up 1 base and J gave up 7 bases, with 11 bases separating them. In DNA, the CDR3 is TGTGCCAGCAGCCAAGGTACGCAGGCGAATTCACCCCTCCACTTT. Translated: CASSQGTQANSPLHF.

In its sample, this clonotype was seen a few times. The chain couples TRBV12-3 or TRBV12-4 to TRBJ1-1; 7 positions agree with TRBD1. J lost 3 bases, V lost 6 bases, and 7 bases had no gene match. The CDR3 runs 14 residues. The CDR3 protein is CASRPWTGDTEAFF. DNA of the CDR3: TGTGCCAGCAGACCCTGGACAGGCGACACTGAAGCTTTCTTT.

The V and J genes are TRBV11-3 and TRBJ2-3; perhaps TRBD2 as D (7 bases). CDR3 length: 15 residues. Trimming cost V 4 bases and J 2 bases, with 13 bases left between them. CDR1 and CDR2 (germline): SGHNT, YENEEA. The CDR3 DNA sequence: TGTGCCAGCAGCTCTAGGGGGGGGGCCACAGATACGCAGTATTTT. Its protein is CASSSRGGATDTQYF.

This clonotype was seen more than once but under ten times. J is TRBJ2-1 and V is TRBV5-1, with a possible D match to TRBD1 (6 bases). This CDR3 has 14 residues. Per the germline V gene, CDR1 is SGHRS and CDR2 is YFSETQ. The V end was cut by 0 bases, the J end by 6 bases, with 10 bases between. CDR3 nucleotide sequence: TGCGCCAGCAGCTTGGCCGGGACACGCAATGAGCAGTTCTTC. Translating it yields CASSLAGTRNEQFF. Filled out from reference TRBV5-1 and TRBJ2-1, the complete variable domain reads KAGVTQTPRYLIKTRGQQVTLSCSPISGHRSVSWYQQTPGQGLQFLFEYFSETQRNKGNFPGRFSGRQFSNSRSEMNVSTLELGDSALYLCASSLAGTRNEQFFGPGTRLTVL.

This clonotype was seen only a few times. The rearrangement uses TRBV9 and TRBJ2-3, with 8 bases aligning to TRBD1. Germline trimming cut 0 bases from V and 2 bases from J; bases unmatched to any gene: 2. Germline CDR1 is SGDLS and CDR2 is YYNGEE. The CDR3 is 15 residues long. The CDR3: CASSVVGQVTDTQYF. CDR3 nucleotide sequence: TGTGCCAGCAGCGTAGTGGGACAGGTCACAGATACGCAGTATTTT.

The chain links TRBV14 to TRBJ2-1, with D perhaps given as TRBD1 or TRBD2 (5 bases each). V was trimmed by 1 base and J by 9 bases, leaving 10 bases between them. CDR3 length: 13 residues. Germline V CDR1 and CDR2: SGHDN, FVKESK. The CDR3 DNA reads as TGTGCCAGCAGCCAAGTCGTTGGGGGTGAGCAGTTCTTC. Translation: CASSQVVGGEQFF. Full variable domain (remainder filled in from reference TRBV14 and TRBJ2-1): EAGVTQFPSHSVIEKGQTVTLRCDPISGHDNLYWYRRVMGKEIKFLLHFVKESKQDESGMPNNRFLAERTGGTYSTLKVQPAELEDSGVYFCASSQVVGGEQFFGPGTRLTVL.

The rearrangement joins TRBV10-3 to TRBJ1-2; the D is unclear. CDR1 is ENHRY and CDR2 is SYGVKD in the germline V gene. The V end was cut by 5 bases, the J end by 1 base, with 8 bases between. CDR3 length: 13 amino acids. The DNA for the CDR3 is TGTGCCATCAGTTTCTACGGTAACTATGGCTACACCTTC. This translates into CAISFYGNYGYTF.

This clonotype has more than one count but fewer than ten. The CDR3 here is CSVEEETSGTYEQYF. The CDR3 DNA sequence: TGCAGCGTTGAAGAGGAAACTAGCGGGACCTACGAGCAGTACTTC. The chain uses TRBV29-1 and TRBJ2-7, with 10 bases that match TRBD2. V was pared by 0 bases and J by 2 bases, with 4 bases of the junction left unmatched. Germline assignment: CDR1 SQVTM and CDR2 ANQGSEA. CDR3 size: 15 residues.

This sequence joins TRBV29-1 and TRBJ2-3; TRBD1 is a possible D gene (6 bases). Germline V CDR1 and CDR2: SQVTM, ANQGSEA. The CDR3 is 15 amino acids. V lost 3 bases to trimming and J lost 1 base, with 14 bases between them. The CDR3 region is CSVEGRGWGTDTQYF. CDR3 coding DNA: TGCAGCGTTGAGGGCAGGGGATGGGGCACAGATACGCAGTATTTT.

In this sample, this clonotype turned up a few times. The V gene is TRBV28, the J gene TRBJ2-1; D is ambiguous. This CDR3 is 15 amino acids long. Germline V gives CDR1 MDHEN, CDR2 SYDVKM. V was clipped by 5 bases and J by 0 bases, with 11 bases between them. The CDR3 loop is CASSETVSSYNEQFF. Written as DNA, the CDR3 is TGTGCCAGCAGTGAGACTGTTAGCTCCTACAATGAGCAGTTCTTC.

The CDR3 sequence is CSARGRLAGGPSTDTQYF. For the CDR3, the DNA is TGCAGTGCTAGAGGTCGACTAGCGGGGGGACCTAGCACAGATACGCAGTATTTT. The chain is built from TRBV20-1 and TRBJ2-3; 13 bases line up with TRBD2. The germline V gene encodes CDR1 DFQATT and CDR2 SNEGSKA (reference sequence). The V segment lost 1 base and the J segment 0 bases; nucleotides outside the gene matches: 7. The CDR3 covers 18 residues.

The CDR3 sequence: CASVRAVGEKLFF. The CDR3 coding sequence is TGTGCCAGTGTGAGGGCAGTGGGGGAAAAACTGTTTTTT. V gene TRBV7-2 combines with J gene TRBJ1-4; D is unresolved. The CDR3 contains 13 residues. Trimming took off 9 bases at V and 8 bases at J, with 16 bases between the two ends. Germline lookup yields CDR1 SGHTA and CDR2 FQGNSA.

This chain links TRBV10-3 with TRBJ2-1; weak D call: TRBD2 (5 bases). Germline lookup yields CDR1 ENHRY and CDR2 SYGVKD. This CDR3 has 15 amino acids. The V end was cut by 6 bases, the J end by 1 base, with 13 bases between. CDR3 in DNA: TGTGCCATCAGGGCTTCCGAGGGATCCTACAATGAGCAGTTCTTC. Its protein is CAIRASEGSYNEQFF.

The chain is built from TRBV4-3 and TRBJ2-2; D not resolved. This CDR3 has 16 residues. Germline values: CDR1 LGHNA, CDR2 YSLEER. The germline V and J ends were trimmed by 2 bases and 2 bases, with 12 bases remaining between them. Here the CDR3 DNA reads TGCGCCAGCAGCCAAAGCCATATTATAAACACCGGGGAGCTGTTTTTT. This translates into CASSQSHIINTGELFF.

The chain employs TRBV4-3 and TRBJ1-4, with TRBD1 identical over 10 bases. Germline V gene lookup returns CDR1 LGHNA and CDR2 YSLEER. V shed 0 bases and J 7 bases; nucleotides not matched to a gene: 5. There are 16 residues in the CDR3. The CDR3 loop reads CASSQESGTGAEKLFF. DNA for the CDR3: TGCGCCAGCAGCCAAGAGTCCGGGACAGGGGCTGAAAAACTGTTTTTT.

This clonotype was found a few times. The chain has TRBV28 and TRBJ2-7; either TRBD1 or TRBD2 may supply D (6 bases each). Trimming cost V 8 bases and J 6 bases, with 26 bases left between them. Per the germline V gene, CDR1 is MDHEN and CDR2 is SYDVKM. The CDR3 sequence is 16 residues long. The CDR3 nucleotides are TGTGCCAGCGGGTCCCATAAACTAGCAGGGGTTGGCGAGCAGTACTTC. Residues: CASGSHKLAGVGEQYF.

This clonotype has just a few counts. The V call is TRBV7-2, the J call TRBJ2-6; possible D gene TRBD2, 5 bases. This CDR3 region has 18 residues. Germline V CDR1 and CDR2: SGHTA, FQGNSA. The V end was cut by 0 bases, the J end by 1 base, with 13 bases between. The CDR3 sequence: CASSLAGLEASGANVLTF. In DNA form, the CDR3 reads TGTGCCAGCAGCTTAGCTGGACTGGAAGCTTCTGGGGCCAACGTCCTGACTTTC.

This clonotype was seen more than once but under ten times. The V and J genes are TRBV3-1 and TRBJ2-4; D tentatively fits TRBD1 or TRBD2 (5 bases each). V lost 0 bases and J lost 7, with 13 bases in between. The CDR3 runs to 15 residues. Germline-derived CDR1 and CDR2 are LGHDT and YNNKEL (reference sequence). The CDR3 protein is CASSQDLGRGNIQYF. CDR3 coding DNA: TGTGCCAGCAGCCAAGATCTGGGACGAGGGAACATTCAGTACTTC.

The chain recombines TRBV28 with TRBJ1-5; D is unclear. V lost 7 bases, J lost 7 bases, and 20 bases lay in between. CDR3 length: 15 amino acids. Per germline, CDR1 MDHEN and CDR2 SYDVKM. CDR3 residues: CASTSFWRMGQPQHF. In DNA form, the CDR3 reads TGTGCCAGCACTTCGTTCTGGAGGATGGGGCAGCCCCAGCATTTT.

The chain joins TRBV11-2 to TRBJ1-1, with 9 bases matching TRBD1. The CDR3 spans 17 residues. In germline, CDR1 is SGHAT, CDR2 FQNNGV. V dropped 1 base and J dropped 4; count of bases not matched to a gene: 10. The CDR3 is CASSLGSDRGWGTEAFF. The CDR3 DNA sequence: TGTGCCAGCAGCTTAGGATCGGACAGGGGATGGGGCACTGAAGCTTTCTTT.